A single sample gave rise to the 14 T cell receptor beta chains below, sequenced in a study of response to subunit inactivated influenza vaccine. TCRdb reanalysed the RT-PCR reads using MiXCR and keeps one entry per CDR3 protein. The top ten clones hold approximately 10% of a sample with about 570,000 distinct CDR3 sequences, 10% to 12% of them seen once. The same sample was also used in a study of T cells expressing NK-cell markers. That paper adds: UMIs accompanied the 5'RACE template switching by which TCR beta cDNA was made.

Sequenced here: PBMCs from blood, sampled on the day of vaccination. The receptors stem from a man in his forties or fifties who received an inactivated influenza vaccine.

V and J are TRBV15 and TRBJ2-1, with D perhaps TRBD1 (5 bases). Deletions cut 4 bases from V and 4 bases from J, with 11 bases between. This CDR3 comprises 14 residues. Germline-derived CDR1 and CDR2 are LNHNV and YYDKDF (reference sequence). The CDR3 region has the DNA TGTGCCACCAGCACGGCAGGGATTTACAATGAGCAGTTCTTC. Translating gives CATSTAGIYNEQFF.

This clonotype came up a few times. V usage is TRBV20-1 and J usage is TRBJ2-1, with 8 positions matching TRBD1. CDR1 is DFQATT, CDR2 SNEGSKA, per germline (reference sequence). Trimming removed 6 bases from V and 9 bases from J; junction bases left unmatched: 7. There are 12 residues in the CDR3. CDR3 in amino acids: CSATQGAGEQFF. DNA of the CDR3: TGCAGTGCGACCCAGGGGGCGGGTGAGCAGTTCTTC.

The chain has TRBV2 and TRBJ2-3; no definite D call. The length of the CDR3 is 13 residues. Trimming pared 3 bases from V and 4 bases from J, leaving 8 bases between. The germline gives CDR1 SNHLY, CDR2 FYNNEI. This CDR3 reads CASSDSFADTQYF. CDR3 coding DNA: TGTGCCAGCAGTGACTCATTCGCAGATACGCAGTATTTT.

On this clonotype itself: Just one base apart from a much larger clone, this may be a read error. CDR3 protein: CCARDGLQGALPGELFF. CDR3 nucleotide sequence: TGCTGTGCTAGAGATGGTTTACAGGGGGCCCTCCCCGGGGAGCTGTTTTTT. The chain uses TRBV20-1 and TRBJ2-2, with TRBD1 identical over 9 bases. The CDR3 consists of 17 residues. Germline V gene sequence: CDR1 DFQATT, CDR2 SNEGSKA (reference sequence).

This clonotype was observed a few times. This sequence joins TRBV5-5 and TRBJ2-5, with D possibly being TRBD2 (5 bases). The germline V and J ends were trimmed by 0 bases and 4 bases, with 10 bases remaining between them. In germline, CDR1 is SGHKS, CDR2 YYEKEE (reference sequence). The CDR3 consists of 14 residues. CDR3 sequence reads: CASSLGAGGETQYF. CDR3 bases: TGTGCCAGCAGCTTGGGGGCGGGCGGAGAGACCCAGTACTTC.

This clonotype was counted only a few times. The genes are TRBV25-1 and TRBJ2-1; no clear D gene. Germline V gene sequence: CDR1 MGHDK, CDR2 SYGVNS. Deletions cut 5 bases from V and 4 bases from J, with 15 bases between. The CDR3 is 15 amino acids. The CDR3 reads CASSWIQPPYNEQFF. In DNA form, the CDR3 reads TGTGCCAGCAGTTGGATCCAACCTCCGTACAATGAGCAGTTCTTC.

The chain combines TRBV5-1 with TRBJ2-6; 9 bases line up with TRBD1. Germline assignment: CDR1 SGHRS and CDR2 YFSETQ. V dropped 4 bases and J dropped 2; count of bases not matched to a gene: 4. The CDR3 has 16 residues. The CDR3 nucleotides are TGCGCCAGCAGCAGGACAGGGGTAGCTGGGGCCAACGTCCTGACTTTC. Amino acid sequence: CASSRTGVAGANVLTF. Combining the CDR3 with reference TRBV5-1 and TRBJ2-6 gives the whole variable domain KAGVTQTPRYLIKTRGQQVTLSCSPISGHRSVSWYQQTPGQGLQFLFEYFSETQRNKGNFPGRFSGRQFSNSRSEMNVSTLELGDSALYLCASSRTGVAGANVLTFGAGSRLTVL.

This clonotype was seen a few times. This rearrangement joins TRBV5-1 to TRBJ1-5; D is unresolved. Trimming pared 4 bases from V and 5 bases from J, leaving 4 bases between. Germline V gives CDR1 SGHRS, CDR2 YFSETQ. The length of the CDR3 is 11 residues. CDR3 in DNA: TGCGCCAGCAGCGCTGATCAGCCCCAGCATTTT. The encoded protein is CASSADQPQHF.

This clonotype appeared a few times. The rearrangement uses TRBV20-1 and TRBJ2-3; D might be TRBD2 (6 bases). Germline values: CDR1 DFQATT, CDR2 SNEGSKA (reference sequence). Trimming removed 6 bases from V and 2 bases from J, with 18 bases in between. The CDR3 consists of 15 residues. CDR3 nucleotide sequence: TGCAGTGCCAACCCGACCGGAGGGGTCACAGATACGCAGTATTTT. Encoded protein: CSANPTGGVTDTQYF.

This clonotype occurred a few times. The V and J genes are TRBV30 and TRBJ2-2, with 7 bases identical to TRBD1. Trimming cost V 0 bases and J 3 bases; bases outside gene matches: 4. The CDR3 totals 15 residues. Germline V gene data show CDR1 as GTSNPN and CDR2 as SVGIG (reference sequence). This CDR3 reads CAWSVLDRDTGELFF. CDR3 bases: TGTGCCTGGAGTGTACTTGACAGGGACACCGGGGAGCTGTTTTTT.

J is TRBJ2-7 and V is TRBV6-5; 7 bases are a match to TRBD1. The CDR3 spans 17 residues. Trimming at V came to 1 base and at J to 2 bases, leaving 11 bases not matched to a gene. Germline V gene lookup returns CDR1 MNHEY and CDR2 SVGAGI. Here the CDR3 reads CASSYLTGPRSTYEQYF. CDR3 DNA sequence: TGTGCCAGCAGTTACTTGACAGGGCCTCGTTCCACCTACGAGCAGTACTTC.

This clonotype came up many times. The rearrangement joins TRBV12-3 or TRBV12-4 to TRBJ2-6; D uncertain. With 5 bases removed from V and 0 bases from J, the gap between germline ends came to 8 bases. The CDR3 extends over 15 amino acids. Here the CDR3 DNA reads TGTGCCAGCAGTCAGCTAAGCTCTGGGGCCAACGTCCTGACTTTC. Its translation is CASSQLSSGANVLTF.

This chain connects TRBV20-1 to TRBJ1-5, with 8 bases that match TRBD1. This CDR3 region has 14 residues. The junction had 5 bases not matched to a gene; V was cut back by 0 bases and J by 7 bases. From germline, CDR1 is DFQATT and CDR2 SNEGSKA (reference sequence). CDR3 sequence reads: CSAREGTGGQPQHF. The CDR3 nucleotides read TGCAGTGCTAGAGAGGGAACAGGGGGGCAGCCCCAGCATTTT.

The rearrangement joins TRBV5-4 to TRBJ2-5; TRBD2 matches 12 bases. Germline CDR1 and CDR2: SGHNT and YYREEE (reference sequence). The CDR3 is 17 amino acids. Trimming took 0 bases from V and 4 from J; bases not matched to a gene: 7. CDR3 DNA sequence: TGTGCCAGCAGCTTGGATTCACTAGCGGGGGGCGGAGAGACCCAGTACTTC. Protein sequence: CASSLDSLAGGGETQYF.